Listed below are T cell receptor beta chains from one sample, sequenced in a study of control samples from healthy donors and cancer patients. The table came from immunoSEQ multiplex PCR; TCRdb's copy has only in-frame clones and leaves some out. The sample includes 70,000 to 75,000 clones, nearly 90% of them seen just once. The source material was PBMCs. The source of these receptors is a man aged 55-75 years with lung cancer. CDR3s leave out the opening cysteine and the closing phenylalanine or tryptophan.

v_gene	j_gene	CDR3aa
TRBV7-2	TRBJ2-3	ASSLPTTDTQY
TRBV2	TRBJ1-1	ASRGNTEAF
TRBV5-1	TRBJ2-5	ASSLAGTGGETQY
TRBV5-1	TRBJ1-1	ASSLHRGGTEAF
TRBV24-1	TRBJ2-1	ATGDRTGVNEQF
TRBV6-5	TRBJ2-1	ASSYKGTGTYNEQF
TRBV6-5	TRBJ1-1	ASSYSIGTVNTEAF
TRBV5-6	TRBJ1-3	ASSSPGRYGNTIY
TRBV2	TRBJ1-1	ASRQDLNTEAF
TRBV29-1	TRBJ2-1	SVASGGHSYNEQF
TRBV15	TRBJ2-5	ATSVGRGQETQY
TRBV5-1	TRBJ1-1	ASSSAGTGGWTEAF
TRBV9	TRBJ2-3	ASSSRQGALDTQY
TRBV29-1	TRBJ1-5	SVVFGGQPQH
TRBV7-8	TRBJ2-1	ASSQWQMSYNEQF
TRBV6-5	TRBJ1-2	ASTRTGGGYGYT
TRBV11-3	TRBJ1-5	ASSLDFLQPQH
TRBV19	TRBJ1-1	ASSESPGNTEAF
TRBV2	TRBJ2-7	ASRKGQYEQY
TRBV27	TRBJ1-2	ASSTMTGREFYGYT
TRBV21-1	TRBJ1-5	ASSTTGGFYSNQPQH
TRBV6-6	TRBJ1-2	ASSPGLDGYT
TRBV6-1	TRBJ2-7	ASSEPGLYEQY
TRBV29-1	TRBJ1-4	SDAPTPRQGSDEKLF
TRBV27	TRBJ2-4	ASSLAGVAKNIQY
TRBV7-9	TRBJ2-3	ASSSLNRGDTQY
TRBV7-3	TRBJ1-1	ASSLNYQSEAF
TRBV5-4	TRBJ2-1	ASSLGAAGGDNEQF
TRBV3-1/TRBV3-2	TRBJ2-3	ASRQGAEDTDTQY
TRBV10-2	TRBJ2-5	ASSVSLAGVETQY
TRBV18	TRBJ1-1	ASSRIGQGDTEAF
TRBV2	TRBJ1-6	ASSVSGNSPLH
TRBV3-1/TRBV3-2	TRBJ1-3	ASSQGWGYSGNTIY
TRBV7-9	TRBJ1-4	ASSPGIWSNEKLF
TRBV29-1	TRBJ2-2	SGHTGVTGELF
TRBV18	TRBJ2-2	ASSSVEGNTGELF
TRBV9	TRBJ1-5	ASSVSPEAPQH
TRBV7-8	TRBJ2-1	ASSFPRTSSYNGQF
TRBV30	TRBJ1-1	AGSKTVMNTEAF
TRBV5-5	TRBJ1-1	ASSWGGTGAVGTEAF
TRBV9	TRBJ1-1	ASSGIDRGDTEAF
TRBV5-1	TRBJ1-6	ASSSLSTAYNSPLH
TRBV11-2	TRBJ2-7	ASSLISVNSYEQY
TRBV6-4	TRBJ1-6	ASSVDRGNSPLH
TRBV6-5	TRBJ2-3	ASSLQGTSTDTQY
TRBV5-6	TRBJ2-2	ASSQEPNTGELF
TRBV29-1	TRBJ1-1	SVRAGFTEAF
TRBV18	TRBJ2-3	KCRGSTDTQY
TRBV10-2	TRBJ2-5	ASRRGGQETQY
TRBV6-5	TRBJ1-5	ASSRQGGVNQPQH
TRBV7-2	TRBJ1-1	ASGGQLNTEAF
TRBV14	TRBJ1-1	ASKQDMNTEAF
TRBV12-3/TRBV12-4	TRBJ1-5	ASSPQAHQPQH
TRBV6-5	TRBJ1-1	ASSYSEGLNTEAF
TRBV7-6	TRBJ2-2	ASSSTENTGELF
TRBV5-6	TRBJ1-5	ASSLVGQRNQPQH
TRBV6-5	TRBJ1-2	ASSQGLSNYGYT
TRBV9	TRBJ1-2	ASSPRNFYGYT
TRBV11-2	TRBJ1-1	ASSSDRAF